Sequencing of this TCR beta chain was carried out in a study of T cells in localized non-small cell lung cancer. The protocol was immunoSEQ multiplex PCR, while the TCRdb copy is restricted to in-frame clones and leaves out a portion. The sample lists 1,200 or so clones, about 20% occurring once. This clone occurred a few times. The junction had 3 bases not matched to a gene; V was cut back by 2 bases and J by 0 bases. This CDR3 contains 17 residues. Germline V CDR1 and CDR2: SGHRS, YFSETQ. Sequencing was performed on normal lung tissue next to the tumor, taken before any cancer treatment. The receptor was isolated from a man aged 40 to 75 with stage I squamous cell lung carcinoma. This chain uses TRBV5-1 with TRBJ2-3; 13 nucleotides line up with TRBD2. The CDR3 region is CASSFGLAGASTDTQYF. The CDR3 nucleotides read TGCGCCAGCAGCTTCGGACTAGCGGGGGCCAGCACAGATACGCAGTATTTT. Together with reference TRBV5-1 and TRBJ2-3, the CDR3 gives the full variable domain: KAGVTQTPRYLIKTRGQQVTLSCSPISGHRSVSWYQQTPGQGLQFLFEYFSETQRNKGNFPGRFSGRQFSNSRSEMNVSTLELGDSALYLCASSFGLAGASTDTQYFGPGTRLTVL.